These 5 T cell receptor beta chains share one sample of origin, sequenced in a study of blood T cell repertoires in COVID-19 (dated by TCRdb to about 2020). The library was produced with the immunoSEQ multiplex PCR assay. Here the immuneACCESS table is served through TCRdb, limited to in-frame sequences with V and J called. Missing clones are a known gap in these copies; in checked studies unresolved V genes cover under half, and the rest lacks a known reason. Across this sample there are more than 140,000 clones, with 75% to 85% seen only once. Of the sample, roughly 7.2% falls within the top ten clones. The sequencing sample was made of peripheral blood. The receptors come from a woman aged 45 to 65 in a cohort sampled during active or convalescent COVID-19.

With regard to this clone: Other DNA sequences in this sample translate to the same CDR3. The rearrangement joins TRBV9 to TRBJ2-3; D gene unclear. The V end lost 1 base, the J end lost 0 bases, and 3 bases lay between the germline ends. The CDR3 spans 13 residues. The germline V gene encodes CDR1 SGDLS and CDR2 YYNGEE. CDR3 sequence (DNA): TGTGCCAGCAGCGTAACAAGCACAGATACGCAGTATTTT. Residues: CASSVTSTDTQYF.

This chain connects TRBV5-1 to TRBJ2-2; tentative D call: TRBD1 (5 bases). The CDR3 runs 14 residues. V lost 7 bases and J 4 bases, leaving 14 bases between the germline ends. CDR1 SGHRS and CDR2 YFSETQ come from the germline V gene. CDR3 sequence (DNA): TGCGCCAGCCTCCTGGGGCCTCTCACCGGGGAGCTGTTTTTT. This encodes CASLLGPLTGELFF.

This clone came up a few times. This chain connects TRBV10-3 to TRBJ1-1; the D gene is possibly TRBD1 (5 bases). The germline CDR1 and CDR2 sequences are ENHRY and SYGVKD. The CDR3 is made up of 12 amino acids. V lost 4 bases and J 2 bases, leaving 5 bases between the germline ends. In DNA form, the CDR3 reads TGTGCCATCAGTGGGACAAACACTGAAGCTTTCTTT. Protein sequence: CAISGTNTEAFF.

The CDR3 reads CASSRGTGSNQPQHF. Written as DNA, the CDR3 is TGTGCCAGTAGTAGGGGGACAGGGAGCAATCAGCCCCAGCATTTT. V gene TRBV19 combines with J gene TRBJ1-5, with 9 bases lining up with TRBD1. Germline trimming cut 4 bases from V and 1 base from J; bases unmatched to any gene: 2. Germline CDR1 is LNHDA and CDR2 is SQIVND (reference sequence). The CDR3 has 15 amino acids.

The CDR3 DNA is TGTGCCAGCAGGTTCGCGACAGGGGTAAATTCACCCCTCCACTTT. This encodes CASRFATGVNSPLHF. The rearrangement uses TRBV7-3 and TRBJ1-6, with 8 bases fitting TRBD1. Trimming took 6 bases from V and 7 from J; bases not matched to a gene: 8. Germline V gives CDR1 SGHTA, CDR2 FQGTGA. The CDR3 length is 15 residues.